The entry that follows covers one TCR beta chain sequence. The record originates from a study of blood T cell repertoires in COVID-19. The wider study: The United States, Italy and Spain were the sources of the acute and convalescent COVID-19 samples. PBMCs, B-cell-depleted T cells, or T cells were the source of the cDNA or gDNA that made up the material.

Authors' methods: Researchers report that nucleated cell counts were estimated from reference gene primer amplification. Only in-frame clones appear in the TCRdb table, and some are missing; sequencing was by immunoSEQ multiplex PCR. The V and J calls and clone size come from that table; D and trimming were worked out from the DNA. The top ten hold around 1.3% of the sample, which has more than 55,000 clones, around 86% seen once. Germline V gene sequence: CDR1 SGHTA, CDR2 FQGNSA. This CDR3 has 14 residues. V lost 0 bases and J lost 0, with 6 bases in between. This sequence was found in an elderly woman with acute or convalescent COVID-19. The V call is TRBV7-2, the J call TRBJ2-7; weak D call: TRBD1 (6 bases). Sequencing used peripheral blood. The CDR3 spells CASSLAGHSYEQYF. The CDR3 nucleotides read TGTGCCAGCAGCTTAGCGGGACACTCCTACGAGCAGTACTTC.